These 20 T cell receptor beta chains share one sample of origin, sequenced in a study of T-cell memory formation after mild COVID-19 (TCRdb year 2021). Library preparation employed 5' RACE. The run used an Illumina NovaSeq 6000. TCRdb applied fastp at Q25 and MiXCR to the public reads, then kept only in-frame beta chains. Each CDR3 protein appears once, grouped with its most common genes and DNA. A total of around 27,000 distinct CDR3 sequences appear in this sample, just under 7.5% of them only once. Together, the top ten hold less than 15% of the sample. Input material: PBMCs or a T cell subset sorted from them (not recorded which). The receptor set was obtained from an adult woman who had mild COVID-19 (a few samples of this study predate the infection). The sample titles of this study are shuffled in the database, so cell type and time point are left out; the donor was told from shared clones.

The V and J genes are TRBV5-1 and TRBJ2-3, with 9 nucleotides matching TRBD2. V lost 5 bases and J lost 4; bases outside the gene matches: 11. The CDR3 has 16 amino acids. CDR1 is SGHRS and CDR2 is YFSETQ in the germline V gene. The DNA for the CDR3 is TGCGCCAGCAGTAAGGTAGCGGGAGAGGTGGCAGATACGCAGTATTTT. This translates into CASSKVAGEVADTQYF.

This clonotype was counted many times. V and J are TRBV24-1 and TRBJ2-5; 10 nucleotides line up with TRBD2. The CDR3 contains 16 residues. Germline lookup yields CDR1 KGHDR and CDR2 SFDVKD. V gave up 9 bases and J gave up 1 base; unmatched junction bases: 10. CDR3 nucleotides: TGTGCCACCGCTCCTAGGGGGACTAGCGTCCAAGAGACCCAGTACTTC. Translation gives CATAPRGTSVQETQYF.

This clonotype was detected only a few times. The chain has TRBV19 and TRBJ1-1, with TRBD1 as a possible D gene (6 bases). V was clipped by 5 bases and J by 4 bases, with 14 bases between them. The germline CDR1 and CDR2 sequences are LNHDA and SQIVND (reference sequence). This CDR3 is built from 14 residues. The chain's CDR3 is CASSVPGAVTEAFF. The CDR3, as DNA: TGTGCCAGTAGTGTCCCGGGGGCCGTCACTGAAGCTTTCTTT.

There are many counts of this clonotype. This CDR3 reads CASSPGAHLITF. The CDR3 DNA follows: TGTGCCAGCAGCCCCGGCGCCCACCTGATAACCTTC. The chain links TRBV11-2 to TRBJ1-2; D not resolved. In germline, CDR1 is SGHAT, CDR2 FQNNGV. This CDR3 has 12 amino acids. V was trimmed by 5 bases and J by 14 bases, leaving 18 bases between them. Together with reference TRBV11-2 and TRBJ1-2, the CDR3 gives the full variable domain: EAGVAQSPRYKIIEKRQSVAFWCNPISGHATLYWYQQILGQGPKLLIQFQNNGVVDDSQLPKDRFSAERLKGVDSTLKIQPAKLEDSAVYLCASSPGAHLITFGSGTRLTVV.

In its sample, this clonotype was seen many times. V gene TRBV7-3 combines with J gene TRBJ2-2; no reliable D call. The CDR3 contains 14 residues. The V gene's germline CDR1 is SGHTA and CDR2 FQGTGA. V lost 4 bases, J lost 4 bases, and 10 bases lay in between. CDR3 amino acids: CASSSGRPTGELFF. The CDR3 bases are TGTGCCAGCAGCTCCGGTCGCCCCACCGGGGAGCTGTTTTTT.

At least ten counts were recorded for this clonotype. This rearrangement joins TRBV11-3 to TRBJ2-1; the D gene is possibly TRBD2 (5 bases). The V gene's germline CDR1 is SGHNT and CDR2 YENEEA. V was trimmed by 1 base and J by 0 bases, leaving 16 bases between them. CDR3 length: 18 amino acids. CDR3 sequence (DNA): TGTGCCAGCAGCTTAGGGGAGTATTCGTACGACTCCTACAATGAGCAGTTCTTC. Translating gives CASSLGEYSYDSYNEQFF.

This clonotype was detected many times. An end of the junction differs from the germline gene, which may be a read error. The rearrangement links TRBV7-7 to TRBJ2-7; D gene uncertain. This CDR3 spans 15 amino acids. The germline V gene has CDR1 SSHAT and CDR2 FNYEAQ (reference sequence). The CDR3 sequence: CASSLAPDGSYEQYF. CDR3 DNA: TGTGCTAGCAGCTTAGCCCCGGACGGATCCTACGAGCAGTACTTC.

This clonotype was detected many times. CDR3 in amino acids: CASSLSLGYRRGEQFF. The CDR3 DNA reads as TGTGCCAGCAGCTTAAGTCTGGGCTATCGTAGGGGGGAGCAGTTCTTC. The rearrangement links TRBV7-2 to TRBJ2-1, with D perhaps matching TRBD1 (6 bases). This CDR3 has 16 amino acids. The germline V gene encodes CDR1 SGHTA and CDR2 FQGNSA. Trimming left V 2 bases short and J 10 bases short, with 21 bases between.

At least ten counts were recorded for this clonotype. The CDR3 DNA reads as TGCAGTGCCCCGGGCCCTACGAGGGGCAAAAACATTCAGTACTTC. Its protein is CSAPGPTRGKNIQYF. The chain employs TRBV20-1 and TRBJ2-4; perhaps D is TRBD1 or TRBD2 (5 bases each). Trimming took off 6 bases at V and 3 bases at J, with 18 bases between the two ends. The CDR3 is 15 amino acids. Germline V gives CDR1 DFQATT, CDR2 SNEGSKA (reference sequence).

By sample share, this clonotype is medium-sized (0.01 to 0.1%). The chain is built from TRBV5-5 and TRBJ1-6; D is undetermined. CDR3 length: 16 amino acids. Germline assignment: CDR1 SGHKS and CDR2 YYEKEE (reference sequence). The V end lost 2 bases, the J end lost 2 bases, and 11 bases lay between the germline ends. CDR3 sequence: CASSFGDSTYNSPLHF. In DNA form, the CDR3 reads TGTGCCAGCAGCTTTGGGGATTCAACCTATAATTCACCCCTCCACTTT.

The CDR3: CASSWAVAGNTIYF. The CDR3 region has the DNA TGTGCCAGCAGTTGGGCAGTGGCTGGAAACACCATATATTTT. V is TRBV6-2 or TRBV6-3 and J is TRBJ1-3, with D uncertain. V was cut by 4 bases and J by 2 bases, with 9 bases left in between. Germline V gene lookup returns CDR1 MNHEY and CDR2 SVGEGT. The CDR3 sequence is 14 residues long.

This clonotype was counted ten times or more. The CDR3 sequence is CASRSPGLGTDTQYF. CDR3 DNA: TGTGCCAGCAGATCACCGGGACTGGGCACAGATACGCAGTATTTT. The chain links TRBV27 to TRBJ2-3; D possibly corresponds to TRBD2 (6 bases). This CDR3 spans 15 amino acids. Germline loops: CDR1 MNHEY, CDR2 SMNVEV (reference sequence). V dropped 6 bases and J dropped 1 base, with 14 bases sitting between them.

This clonotype was counted many times. The J gene is TRBJ2-3, the V gene TRBV7-9; the D is unclear. V lost 1 base and J lost 2, with 13 bases in between. The CDR3 length is 16 residues. Germline-derived CDR1 and CDR2 are SEHNR and FQNEAQ (reference sequence). The CDR3 nucleotides are TGTGCCAGCAGCTTAGACTCAGAGAGACACACAGATACGCAGTATTTT. The encoded protein is CASSLDSERHTDTQYF. Looking up the rest from reference TRBV7-9 and TRBJ2-3 gives the full variable domain: DTGVSQNPRHKITKRGQNVTFRCDPISEHNRLYWYRQTLGQGPEFLTYFQNEAQLEKSRLLSDRFSAERPKGSFSTLEIQRTEQGDSAMYLCASSLDSERHTDTQYFGPGTRLTVL.

In its sample, this clonotype was seen a few times. DNA of the CDR3: TGTGCCAGCAGCCGGGACCGTCTATTCTTC. Its translation: CASSRDRLFF. This rearrangement joins TRBV3-1 to TRBJ2-1, with D possibly called TRBD1 or TRBD2 (5 bases each). The V and J ends lost 4 bases and 16 bases respectively, with 11 bases between them. The germline gives CDR1 LGHDT, CDR2 YNNKEL (reference sequence). CDR3 length: 10 residues.

This clonotype was seen many times. CDR3 nucleotide sequence: TGTGCCAGCAGTTTCATTCCGGACAGGGGGTATGGCTACACCTTC. Its translation is CASSFIPDRGYGYTF. The rearrangement uses TRBV27 and TRBJ1-2; TRBD1 aligns across 10 bases. The CDR3 spans 15 residues. Germline V gives CDR1 MNHEY, CDR2 SMNVEV (reference sequence). The V and J ends lost 3 bases and 5 bases, in that order; junction bases with no gene match: 6.

V is TRBV6-5 and J is TRBJ1-4; D might be TRBD1 (5 bases). The CDR3 covers 14 residues. Trimming pared 7 bases from V and 4 bases from J, leaving 13 bases between. CDR1 is MNHEY, CDR2 SVGAGI, per germline. CDR3 region: CASKGPGINEKLFF. CDR3 nucleotide sequence: TGTGCCAGCAAGGGGCCAGGGATTAATGAAAAACTGTTTTTT.

This clonotype is medium-sized (0.01 to 0.1%) within its sample. The V and J genes are TRBV12-3 or TRBV12-4 and TRBJ2-7; 10 bases align to TRBD1. This CDR3 has 13 amino acids. Trimming removed 5 bases from V and 5 bases from J; junction bases left unmatched: 3. CDR3 bases: TGTGCCAGCAGTCTCGGGACAGGGGACGAGCAGTACTTC. Translating gives CASSLGTGDEQYF.

This clonotype was counted many times. V usage is TRBV2 and J usage is TRBJ2-1; 7 bases agree with TRBD2. CDR3 size: 14 residues. CDR1 is SNHLY and CDR2 is FYNNEI in the germline V gene. The J segment lost 12 bases and the V segment lost 2 bases, leaving 10 bases of the junction unmatched. The CDR3 sequence: CASSETGRRQGQFF. The CDR3 DNA sequence: TGTGCCAGCAGTGAAACCGGGAGGAGGCAAGGGCAGTTCTTC.

This clonotype came up many times. The rearrangement links TRBV4-3 to TRBJ1-1; a weak D match, TRBD1 (5 bases). This CDR3 is 14 amino acids long. V was cut by 1 base and J by 3 bases, with 9 bases left in between. The V gene's germline CDR1 is LGHNA and CDR2 YSLEER. The CDR3 bases are TGCGCCAGCAGCCAAGTACAGGATTACACTGAAGCTTTCTTT. Translated, it gives CASSQVQDYTEAFF.

This clonotype was seen repeatedly, ten times or more. The J gene is TRBJ2-7, the V gene TRBV6-2 or TRBV6-3, with 7 bases fitting TRBD1. Trimming took 5 bases from V and 7 from J; bases not matched to a gene: 14. The germline V gene encodes CDR1 MNHEY and CDR2 SVGEGT. This CDR3 comprises 15 residues. DNA of the CDR3: TGTGCCAGCAGTAAAACTCGACAGGGAGAAGGGGAGCAGTACTTC. Protein: CASSKTRQGEGEQYF.